The 23 T cell receptor beta chains below come from one sample, sequenced in a study of cytomegalovirus exposure and HLA in healthy donors. The study ran its PCR with 60 Vbeta and 13 Jbeta primers. The table came from immunoSEQ multiplex PCR; TCRdb's copy has only in-frame clones and leaves some out. The sample data list 200,000 to 250,000 clones. Specimen: PBMCs. Receptors were obtained from a woman in her 30s in good health and CMV-seropositive.

The chain is built from TRBV6-5 and TRBJ2-3; D is undetermined. With 2 bases removed from V and 6 bases from J, the gap between germline ends came to 9 bases. The CDR3 is 13 residues long. From germline, CDR1 is MNHEY and CDR2 SVGAGI. In DNA, the CDR3 is TGTGCCAGCAGTTACGGTAGGCGGGATACGCAGTATTTT. This gives the protein CASSYGRRDTQYF.

The genes are TRBV9 and TRBJ2-5, with a possible D match to TRBD1 (5 bases). Germline CDR1 and CDR2: SGDLS and YYNGEE. Trimming cost V 0 bases and J 5 bases, with 17 bases left between them. The CDR3 is 16 residues long. Written as DNA, the CDR3 is TGTGCCAGCAGCGTAGTTGGGGCCGAGCGCCGGGAGACCCAGTACTTC. Translating gives CASSVVGAERRETQYF.

The CDR3 loop is CASSYTSYEQYF. The CDR3 nucleotides read TGTGCCAGCAGTTACACGTCCTACGAGCAGTACTTC. V gene TRBV2 combines with J gene TRBJ2-7; D gene ambiguous. The germline V and J ends were trimmed by 5 bases and 1 base, with 6 bases remaining between them. There are 12 residues in the CDR3. Germline V gene data show CDR1 as SNHLY and CDR2 as FYNNEI. The full variable domain, completed using reference TRBV2 and TRBJ2-7, is EPEVTQTPSHQVTQMGQEVILRCVPISNHLYFYWYRQILGQKVEFLVSFYNNEISEKSEIFDDQFSVERPDGSNFTLKIRSTKLEDSAMYFCASSYTSYEQYFGPGTRLTVT.

V gene TRBV18 combines with J gene TRBJ1-1; 7 positions agree with TRBD1. The CDR3 consists of 13 residues. CDR1 and CDR2 (germline): KGHSH, LQKENI. Unmatched junction bases numbered 3, after V lost 3 bases and J lost 5 bases. The CDR3 region is CASSPRDRTEAFF. The CDR3 DNA sequence: TGTGCCAGCTCACCCCGGGACAGAACTGAAGCTTTCTTT.

The CDR3 DNA is TGTGCCATCAGTGACAGGGAGAACACTGAAGCTTTCTTT. Its protein product is CAISDRENTEAFF. The chain joins TRBV10-3 to TRBJ1-1; perhaps TRBD1 as D (5 bases). Trimming shortened V by 3 bases and J by 1 base, and 6 bases separated the two germline ends. The CDR3 contains 13 residues. The germline CDR1 and CDR2 sequences are ENHRY and SYGVKD.

V and J are TRBV5-1 and TRBJ2-3, with 11 nucleotides matching TRBD2. The V and J ends lost 0 bases and 2 bases, in that order; junction bases with no gene match: 5. CDR1 and CDR2 from the germline V gene are SGHRS and YFSETQ. The CDR3 covers 17 residues. Here the CDR3 DNA reads TGCGCCAGCAGCTTGGAACTTAGCGGGGGGGCCACAGATACGCAGTATTTT. It yields the protein CASSLELSGGATDTQYF.

The chain employs TRBV6-1 and TRBJ2-3; TRBD1 aligns across 7 bases. J gave up 4 bases and V 5 bases, and 6 bases lay outside the gene matches. The CDR3 has 14 amino acids. Germline assignment: CDR1 MNHNS and CDR2 SASEGT. CDR3 sequence reads: CASSPRDRADTQYF. The CDR3 nucleotides read TGTGCCAGCAGTCCCAGAGACAGGGCAGATACGCAGTATTTT.

This rearrangement joins TRBV19 to TRBJ1-2; no firm D call. Deletions cut 7 bases from V and 4 bases from J, with 10 bases between. Looked up from germline, CDR1 is LNHDA and CDR2 is SQIVND (reference sequence). CDR3 length: 12 amino acids. The CDR3 DNA sequence: TGTGCCAGTAAGCAAATCTCCTATGGCTACACCTTC. It translates to CASKQISYGYTF.

This chain connects TRBV2 to TRBJ1-2; D unclear. Germline-derived CDR1 and CDR2 are SNHLY and FYNNEI. V was trimmed by 3 bases and J by 4 bases, leaving 3 bases between them. The CDR3 runs to 11 residues. The CDR3 is CASSDSYGYTF. As DNA, the CDR3 is TGTGCCAGCAGTGACAGCTATGGCTACACCTTC.

This sequence joins TRBV29-1 and TRBJ2-1; TRBD2 aligns across 7 bases. This CDR3 is built from 16 residues. Germline V lookup: CDR1 SQVTM, CDR2 ANQGSEA. Trimming at V came to 1 base and at J to 2 bases, leaving 8 bases not matched to a gene. The chain's CDR3 is CSVEVQGGIAYNEQFF. The DNA of the CDR3 is TGCAGCGTTGAAGTCCAGGGAGGGATAGCCTACAATGAGCAGTTCTTC.

The chain employs TRBV28 and TRBJ1-5, with D perhaps TRBD1 (6 bases). Looked up from germline, CDR1 is MDHEN and CDR2 is SYDVKM. The length of the CDR3 is 16 residues. Between the trimmed V and J ends, which lost 6 bases and 0 bases, there was a span of 15 bases. The CDR3 sequence is CASREGGGYSNQPQHF. CDR3 nucleotides: TGTGCCAGCAGGGAAGGGGGGGGCTATAGCAATCAGCCCCAGCATTTT.

This chain uses TRBV4-3 with TRBJ2-2; D unclear. The CDR3 length is 14 residues. Germline CDR1 LGHNA, CDR2 YSLEER. V gave up 0 bases and J gave up 8 bases, with 10 bases separating them. Here the CDR3 reads CASSQDWQVGELFF. The DNA for the CDR3 is TGCGCCAGCAGCCAAGATTGGCAGGTTGGGGAGCTGTTTTTT.

The chain employs TRBV4-1 and TRBJ1-4; 7 bases fit TRBD1. V was pared by 6 bases and J by 6 bases, with 13 bases of the junction left unmatched. Germline values: CDR1 MGHRA, CDR2 YSYEKL. CDR3 length equals 16 residues. CDR3 DNA: TGCGCCAGCAGACCGCGGTGGAGACAGGGAGATGAAAAACTGTTTTTT. It yields the protein CASRPRWRQGDEKLFF.

This sequence joins TRBV5-1 and TRBJ2-1; 9 bases fit TRBD2. Germline CDR1 is SGHRS and CDR2 is YFSETQ. There are 15 residues in the CDR3. V shed 0 bases and J 3 bases; nucleotides not matched to a gene: 1. Here the CDR3 reads CASSLVAGVYNEQFF. CDR3 nucleotides: TGCGCCAGCAGCTTGGTAGCGGGGGTCTACAATGAGCAGTTCTTC.

The genes are TRBV5-1 and TRBJ2-5, with 9 bases fitting TRBD2. CDR3 length: 18 amino acids. V was pared by 4 bases and J by 4 bases, with 17 bases of the junction left unmatched. Germline V gene lookup returns CDR1 SGHRS and CDR2 YFSETQ. The CDR3 loop is CASSLQAPISGGGETQYF. CDR3 bases: TGCGCCAGCAGCCTGCAAGCTCCAATTAGCGGGGGAGGAGAGACCCAGTACTTC.

The gene calls are TRBV2 and TRBJ1-1, with D maybe TRBD1 (5 bases). Germline V lookup: CDR1 SNHLY, CDR2 FYNNEI. Deletions cut 8 bases from V and 3 bases from J, with 19 bases between. This CDR3 comprises 15 residues. CDR3 DNA sequence: TGTGCCAGCGGTGGGGCACAGATGAGGGACACTGAAGCTTTCTTT. It is translated as CASGGAQMRDTEAFF.

A note on this clone: The sample contains more than one DNA sequence encoding this CDR3. The rearrangement uses TRBV9 and TRBJ2-5, with D unclear. CDR3 size: 14 residues. The ends were cut back, 0 bases at V and 0 bases at J, with 6 bases in the middle. Germline-derived CDR1 and CDR2 are SGDLS and YYNGEE. CDR3 region: CASSVGGHQETQYF. CDR3 sequence (DNA): TGTGCCAGCAGCGTAGGAGGCCACCAAGAGACCCAGTACTTC.

The CDR3 DNA follows: TGTGCCAGCAGCTTACAAACAGGGGAAGAGACCCAGTACTTC. Translating gives CASSLQTGEETQYF. This chain uses TRBV7-2 with TRBJ2-5, with 7 bases identical to TRBD1. Germline V lookup: CDR1 SGHTA, CDR2 FQGNSA. The CDR3 consists of 14 residues. V trimming: 2 bases; J trimming: 3 bases; junction bases outside the gene matches: 3.

The chain has TRBV11-2 and TRBJ1-1; 7 bases agree with TRBD1. Germline V lookup: CDR1 SGHAT, CDR2 FQNNGV. The length of the CDR3 is 12 residues. The V segment lost 5 bases and the J segment 9 bases; nucleotides outside the gene matches: 6. The CDR3 nucleotides are TGTGCCAGCAGCGCGCGGGACAGAAAAGCTTTCTTT. Its translation: CASSARDRKAFF. The entire variable domain, with the rest obtained from reference TRBV11-2 and TRBJ1-1, is as follows: EAGVAQSPRYKIIEKRQSVAFWCNPISGHATLYWYQQILGQGPKLLIQFQNNGVVDDSQLPKDRFSAERLKGVDSTLKIQPAKLEDSAVYLCASSARDRKAFFGQGTRLTVV.

The chain joins TRBV2 to TRBJ1-2; tentative D call: TRBD1 (6 bases). The CDR3 extends over 15 amino acids. The germline CDR1 and CDR2 sequences are SNHLY and FYNNEI. With 5 bases removed from V and 0 bases from J, the gap between germline ends came to 13 bases. DNA for the CDR3: TGTGCCAGCAGTTACGGACAGAGAGCTAACTATGGCTACACCTTC. Amino acid sequence: CASSYGQRANYGYTF.

Of note for this clone: The junction shows a germline mismatch at one end, possibly a read error. The chain links TRBV27 to TRBJ1-1; tentative D call: TRBD1 (5 bases). CDR1 is MNHEY and CDR2 is SMNVEV in the germline V gene (reference sequence). The CDR3 runs to 12 residues. Here the CDR3 DNA reads TGTGCCAGCCAGGGAAGCTCCACTGAAACTTTCTTT. Protein: CASQGSSTETFF.

The chain employs TRBV11-2 and TRBJ1-2; 9 bases fit TRBD1. Germline lookup yields CDR1 SGHAT and CDR2 FQNNGV. The CDR3 loop spans 13 amino acids. Trimming took 6 bases from V and 8 from J; bases not matched to a gene: 7. The CDR3 spells CASSSQGARGYTF. The CDR3, as DNA: TGTGCCAGCAGTTCACAGGGGGCACGCGGCTACACCTTC.

This rearrangement joins TRBV6-4 to TRBJ1-3, with TRBD1 identical over 10 bases. Germline V gene sequence: CDR1 MRHNA, CDR2 SNTAGT. CDR3 length: 18 amino acids. Trimming took 5 bases from V and 3 from J; bases not matched to a gene: 13. The CDR3 DNA reads TGTGCCAGCAGTCTTTCGGGACAGGGGCTCCATCTTGGAAACACCATATATTTT. Its protein is CASSLSGQGLHLGNTIYF.